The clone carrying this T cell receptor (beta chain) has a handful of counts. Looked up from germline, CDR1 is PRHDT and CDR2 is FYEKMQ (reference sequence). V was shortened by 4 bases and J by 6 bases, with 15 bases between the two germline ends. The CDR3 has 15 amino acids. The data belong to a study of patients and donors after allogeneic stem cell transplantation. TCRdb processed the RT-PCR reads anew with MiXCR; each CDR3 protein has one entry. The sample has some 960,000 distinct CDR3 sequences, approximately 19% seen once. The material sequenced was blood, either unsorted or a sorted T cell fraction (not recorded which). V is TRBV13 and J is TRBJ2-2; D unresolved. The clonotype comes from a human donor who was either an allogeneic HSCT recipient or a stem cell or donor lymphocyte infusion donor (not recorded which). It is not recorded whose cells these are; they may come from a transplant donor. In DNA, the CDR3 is TGTGCCAGCAGCTCCAGTAAGACCATCCCCGGGGAGCTGTTTTTT. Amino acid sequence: CASSSSKTIPGELFF.